This T cell receptor beta chain was captured in a study of T-cell reconstitution after alpha-beta-depleted transplantation in children. This clonotype has at least ten counts. The germline gives CDR1 SEHNR, CDR2 FQNEAQ (reference sequence). V lost 7 bases and J lost 4, with 9 bases in between. This CDR3 contains 12 residues. TCRbeta library preparation incorporated unique molecular identifiers. TCRdb redid the calling of the PCR reads with MiXCR, one entry per CDR3 protein. The sample consists of hundreds of thousands of distinct CDR3 sequences, 16% of them appearing once. This TCR derives from a human donor who donated a stem cell graft to a child with acute myeloid leukemia. This chain connects TRBV7-9 to TRBJ2-3, with a tentative D call TRBD2 (5 bases). The sequences come from PBMCs from the stem cell graft donor, collected from the stem cell graft. In DNA form, the CDR3 reads TGTGCCAGCAACTCCGGGGCAGATACGCAGTATTTT. Its protein product is CASNSGADTQYF. Using reference TRBV7-9 and TRBJ2-3 for the parts outside the CDR3, the full variable domain is DTGVSQNPRHKITKRGQNVTFRCDPISEHNRLYWYRQTLGQGPEFLTYFQNEAQLEKSRLLSDRFSAERPKGSFSTLEIQRTEQGDSAMYLCASNSGADTQYFGPGTRLTVL.